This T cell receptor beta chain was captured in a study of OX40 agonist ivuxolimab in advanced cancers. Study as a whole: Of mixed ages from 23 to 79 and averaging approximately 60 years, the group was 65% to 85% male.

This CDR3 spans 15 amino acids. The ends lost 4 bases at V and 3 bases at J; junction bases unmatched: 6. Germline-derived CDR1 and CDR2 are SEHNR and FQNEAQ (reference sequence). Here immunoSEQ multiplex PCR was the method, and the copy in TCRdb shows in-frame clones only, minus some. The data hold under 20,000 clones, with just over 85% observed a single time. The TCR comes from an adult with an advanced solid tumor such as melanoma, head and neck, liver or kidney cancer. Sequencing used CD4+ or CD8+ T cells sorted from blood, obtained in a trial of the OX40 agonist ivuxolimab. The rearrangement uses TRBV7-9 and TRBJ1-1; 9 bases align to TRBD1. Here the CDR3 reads CASSWDRDGHTEAFF. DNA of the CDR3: TGTGCCAGCAGCTGGGACAGGGATGGGCACACTGAAGCTTTCTTT.